What follows are 6 T cell receptor beta chains derived from one specimen sequenced in a study of early T cells in non-severe SARS-CoV-2 infection. TCRdb re-called the 5' RACE reads through MiXCR, storing one row per CDR3 protein. The table shows roughly 80,000 distinct CDR3 sequences, with over 8.5% occurring only once. The sample consisted of whole blood. The receptor source for this set is an adult who was a healthcare worker with PCR-confirmed SARS-CoV-2 infection or an uninfected control (not recorded which).

This chain connects TRBV12-3 or TRBV12-4 to TRBJ2-1; D uncertain. Trimming cost V 6 bases and J 2 bases, with 5 bases left between them. The CDR3 is made up of 12 amino acids. The CDR3 spells CASRAPYNEQFF. The CDR3 DNA sequence: TGTGCCAGCAGGGCCCCCTACAATGAGCAGTTCTTC.

At least ten counts were recorded for this clonotype. The chain recombines TRBV27 with TRBJ1-2; D is unclear. The V end lost 4 bases, the J end lost 2 bases, and 11 bases lay between the germline ends. CDR1 MNHEY and CDR2 SMNVEV come from the germline V gene (reference sequence). The CDR3 is 14 residues long. In DNA, the CDR3 is TGTGCCAGCAGTTCCGGACGTATGAACTATGGCTACACCTTC. This sequence encodes CASSSGRMNYGYTF.

This clonotype was observed a handful of times. V is TRBV20-1 and J is TRBJ2-1, with no clear D. V lost 3 bases and J lost 0, with 12 bases in between. Germline lookup yields CDR1 DFQATT and CDR2 SNEGSKA (reference sequence). The CDR3 totals 15 residues. The CDR3 sequence: CSASRPESSYNEQFF. The CDR3 DNA follows: TGCAGTGCTAGCCGCCCGGAGAGCTCCTACAATGAGCAGTTCTTC.

This clonotype has only a few counts. This sequence joins TRBV6-5 and TRBJ2-5; 10 bases are a match to TRBD2. This CDR3 spans 16 amino acids. Germline CDR1 and CDR2: MNHEY and SVGAGI. Germline trimming cut 4 bases from V and 4 bases from J; bases unmatched to any gene: 9. The CDR3 here is CASSSTGLAARETQYF. CDR3 DNA: TGTGCCAGCAGTTCGACTGGACTAGCGGCCAGAGAGACCCAGTACTTC.

This clonotype was picked up many times. The chain has TRBV28 and TRBJ2-1; D is perhaps TRBD1 (6 bases). Germline values: CDR1 MDHEN, CDR2 SYDVKM. CDR3 size: 14 residues. With 6 bases removed from V and 10 bases from J, the gap between germline ends came to 19 bases. CDR3 in DNA: TGTGCCAGCAGGATGCGCGCGTCAGGGGTCGAGCAGTTCTTC. Amino acid sequence: CASRMRASGVEQFF.

The table lists this clonotype with many counts. This chain connects TRBV28 to TRBJ1-6; 7 bases line up with TRBD1. Trimming took 2 bases from V and 6 from J; bases not matched to a gene: 4. The V gene's germline CDR1 is MDHEN and CDR2 SYDVKM. The CDR3 totals 15 residues. CDR3 residues: CASSLLRQGNSPLHF. DNA of the CDR3: TGTGCCAGCAGTTTACTCCGACAGGGTAATTCACCCCTCCACTTT.